Below are 16 T cell receptor beta chains sequenced from a single sample in a study of T cells after somatic rescue of genetic block. Sequencing used immunoSEQ multiplex PCR; TCRdb keeps in-frame clones, though not all of them. The data hold 110,000 or so clones, with 90% to 95% observed a single time. The sequenced material came from peripheral blood mononuclear cells (PBMCs). These receptors all come from a woman between 18 and 30 years old.

The gene calls are TRBV19 and TRBJ2-6, with TRBD2 identical over 8 bases. CDR3 length: 17 amino acids. In germline, CDR1 is LNHDA, CDR2 SQIVND (reference sequence). V shed 3 bases, J shed 0 bases, and the junction held 4 bases outside the gene matches. The CDR3 DNA follows: TGTGCCAGTAGTATGCGGGGGGCGAGCTCTGGGGCCAACGTCCTGACTTTC. The encoded protein is CASSMRGASSGANVLTF.

This clone was recorded once. The rearrangement uses TRBV4-2 and TRBJ2-3, with TRBD2 matching 13 bases. The CDR3 length is 18 residues. Trimming cost V 0 bases and J 1 base; bases outside gene matches: 4. Germline V lookup: CDR1 LGHNA, CDR2 YNFKEQ. Here the CDR3 DNA reads TGTGCCAGCAGCCAAGAACTAGCGGGGGGGCAGGGCACAGATACGCAGTATTTT. It encodes CASSQELAGGQGTDTQYF.

This clone was detected only once. The chain is built from TRBV15 and TRBJ1-2, with D possibly matching TRBD1 (6 bases). CDR3 length: 14 amino acids. Germline CDR1 and CDR2: LNHNV and YYDKDF (reference sequence). Deletions cut 0 bases from V and 10 bases from J, with 15 bases between. CDR3 residues: CATSRELGQPHYTF. In DNA, the CDR3 is TGTGCCACCAGCAGAGAGCTCGGACAGCCCCACTACACCTTC.

The rearrangement links TRBV19 to TRBJ2-7; D is unclear. CDR3 length: 15 residues. V shed 0 bases and J shed 0 bases, with 9 bases lying between them. Germline CDR1 LNHDA, CDR2 SQIVND (reference sequence). DNA of the CDR3: TGTGCCAGTAGTATAGAGTCAGGCTTCTCCTACGAGCAGTACTTC. It translates to CASSIESGFSYEQYF. Full variable domain (rest looked up from reference TRBV19 and TRBJ2-7): DGGITQSPKYLFRKEGQNVTLSCEQNLNHDAMYWYRQDPGQGLRLIYYSQIVNDFQKGDIAEGYSVSREKKESFPLTVTSAQKNPTAFYLCASSIESGFSYEQYFGPGTRLTVT.

The chain joins TRBV18 to TRBJ1-4; perhaps TRBD1 as D (5 bases). The length of the CDR3 is 17 residues. The germline V gene has CDR1 KGHSH and CDR2 LQKENI. The V end was cut by 6 bases, the J end by 0 bases, with 17 bases between. The chain's CDR3 is CASSPAGRGTTNEKLFF. In DNA form, the CDR3 reads TGTGCCAGCTCCCCGGCAGGAAGGGGCACAACTAATGAAAAACTGTTTTTT.

The rearrangement joins TRBV6-5 to TRBJ2-3; D unclear. The CDR3 loop spans 13 amino acids. V was trimmed by 6 bases and J by 0 bases, leaving 7 bases between them. CDR1 is MNHEY, CDR2 SVGAGI, per germline. The CDR3 protein is CASRDPSTDTQYF. CDR3 DNA sequence: TGTGCCAGCAGAGACCCTAGCACAGATACGCAGTATTTT.

The genes are TRBV7-9 and TRBJ2-7; the D gene could be TRBD1 or TRBD2 (5 bases each). Germline CDR1 and CDR2: SEHNR and FQNEAQ (reference sequence). Between the trimmed V and J ends, which lost 0 bases and 2 bases, there was a span of 5 bases. There are 13 residues in the CDR3. CDR3 protein: CASSLAGAYEQYF. The CDR3 bases are TGTGCCAGCAGCTTAGCGGGGGCCTACGAGCAGTACTTC.

This chain uses TRBV9 with TRBJ2-5, with 8 bases identical to TRBD2. Per the germline V gene, CDR1 is SGDLS and CDR2 is YYNGEE. Losses at the gene ends were 2 bases for V and 2 bases for J; bases not matched to a gene: 8. The CDR3 is 16 amino acids. CDR3 bases: TGTGCCAGCAGCGTGTTGGCGGGGGGTTTACAAGAGACCCAGTACTTC. Translation gives CASSVLAGGLQETQYF.

The chain uses TRBV19 and TRBJ1-5, with D perhaps TRBD1 (5 bases). With 7 bases removed from V and 1 base from J, the gap between germline ends came to 14 bases. The CDR3 contains 15 residues. Germline lookup yields CDR1 LNHDA and CDR2 SQIVND (reference sequence). The CDR3 region is CASIRVWDSNQPQHF. As DNA, the CDR3 is TGTGCCAGTATACGAGTGTGGGACAGCAATCAGCCCCAGCATTTT.

The chain has TRBV18 and TRBJ2-6; 11 positions match TRBD1. The CDR3 runs to 18 residues. V shed 5 bases, J shed 2 bases, and the junction held 8 bases outside the gene matches. CDR1 and CDR2 from the germline V gene are KGHSH and LQKENI. This CDR3 is CASSTFPGQGAGANVLTF. The CDR3 DNA follows: TGTGCCAGCTCAACCTTCCCGGGACAGGGGGCTGGGGCCAACGTCCTGACTTTC.

This chain links TRBV27 with TRBJ1-1; 12 bases are shared with TRBD1. Germline assignment: CDR1 MNHEY and CDR2 SMNVEV (reference sequence). Trimming at V came to 3 bases and at J to 3 bases, leaving 2 bases not matched to a gene. This CDR3 comprises 15 residues. The CDR3 spells CASSLGTGGYTEAFF. CDR3 nucleotides: TGTGCCAGCAGTTTGGGGACAGGGGGCTACACTGAAGCTTTCTTT.

V gene TRBV30 combines with J gene TRBJ2-6; D is unclear. This CDR3 has 13 amino acids. The V end was cut by 3 bases, the J end by 0 bases, with 3 bases between. Germline V CDR1 and CDR2: GTSNPN, SVGIG (reference sequence). Written as DNA, the CDR3 is TGTGCCTGGAGCTCCTCTGGGGCCAACGTCCTGACTTTC. Translated: CAWSSSGANVLTF.

V is TRBV19 and J is TRBJ1-2; 11 positions agree with TRBD1. The J segment lost 7 bases and the V segment lost 5 bases, leaving 6 bases of the junction unmatched. CDR3 length: 14 residues. Germline lookup yields CDR1 LNHDA and CDR2 SQIVND (reference sequence). The CDR3 reads CASSSRDRGFGYTF. CDR3 nucleotides: TGTGCCAGTAGTTCCCGGGACAGGGGGTTTGGCTACACCTTC.

The chain employs TRBV6-5 and TRBJ2-5; no clear D. Trimming took 2 bases from V and 5 from J, leaving 15 bases between them. Germline V gives CDR1 MNHEY, CDR2 SVGAGI. The CDR3 runs to 15 residues. The CDR3 sequence: CASSYPSPRRETQYF. The CDR3 DNA reads TGTGCCAGCAGTTACCCCTCGCCCAGGCGGGAGACCCAGTACTTC.

The chain carries TRBV5-4 and TRBJ1-6; perhaps TRBD1 as D (5 bases). Deletions cut 1 base from V and 5 bases from J, with 7 bases between. This CDR3 contains 14 residues. Per germline, CDR1 SGHNT and CDR2 YYREEE (reference sequence). The CDR3 sequence: CASSLQQDNSPLHF. The DNA for the CDR3 is TGTGCCAGCAGCTTGCAACAGGATAATTCACCCCTCCACTTT. The full variable domain, its missing parts supplied by reference TRBV5-4 and TRBJ1-6, is ETGVTQSPTHLIKTRGQQVTLRCSSQSGHNTVSWYQQALGQGPQFIFQYYREEENGRGNFPPRFSGLQFPNYSSELNVNALELDDSALYLCASSLQQDNSPLHFGNGTRLTVT.

The chain combines TRBV29-1 with TRBJ2-5, with 9 nucleotides matching TRBD2. The J call may be in error: the DNA end matches TRBJ2-7 better. This CDR3 spans 15 amino acids. Germline CDR1 and CDR2: SQVTM and ANQGSEA. This CDR3 reads CSVEDQAGGFYEQYF. CDR3 in DNA: TGCAGCGTTGAAGATCAAGCGGGGGGATTCTACGAGCAGTACTTC.